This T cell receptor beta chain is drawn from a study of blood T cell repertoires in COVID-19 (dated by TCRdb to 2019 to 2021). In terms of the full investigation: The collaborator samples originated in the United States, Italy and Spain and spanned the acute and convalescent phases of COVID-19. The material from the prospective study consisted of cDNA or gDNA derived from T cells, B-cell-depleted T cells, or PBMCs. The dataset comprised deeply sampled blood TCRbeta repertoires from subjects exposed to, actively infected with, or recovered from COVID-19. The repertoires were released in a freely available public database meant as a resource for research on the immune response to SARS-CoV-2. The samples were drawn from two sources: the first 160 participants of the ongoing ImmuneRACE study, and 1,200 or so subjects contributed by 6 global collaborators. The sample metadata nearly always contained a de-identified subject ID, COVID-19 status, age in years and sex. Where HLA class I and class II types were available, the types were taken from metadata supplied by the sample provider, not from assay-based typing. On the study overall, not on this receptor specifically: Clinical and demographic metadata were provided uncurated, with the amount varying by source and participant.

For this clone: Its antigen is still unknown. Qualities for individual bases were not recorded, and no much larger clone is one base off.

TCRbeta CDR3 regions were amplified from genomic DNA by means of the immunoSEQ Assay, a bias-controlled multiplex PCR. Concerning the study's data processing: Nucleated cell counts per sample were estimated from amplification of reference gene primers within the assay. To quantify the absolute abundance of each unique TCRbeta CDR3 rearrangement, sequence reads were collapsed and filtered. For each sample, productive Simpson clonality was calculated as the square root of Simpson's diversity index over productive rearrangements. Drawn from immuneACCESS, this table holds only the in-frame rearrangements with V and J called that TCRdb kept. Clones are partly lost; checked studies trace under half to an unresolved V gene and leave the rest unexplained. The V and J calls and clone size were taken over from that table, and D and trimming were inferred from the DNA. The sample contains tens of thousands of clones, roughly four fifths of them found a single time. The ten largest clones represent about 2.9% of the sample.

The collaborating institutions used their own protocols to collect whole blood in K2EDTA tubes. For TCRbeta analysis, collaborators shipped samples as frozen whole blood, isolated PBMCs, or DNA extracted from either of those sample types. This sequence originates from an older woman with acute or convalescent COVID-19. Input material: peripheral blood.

The CDR3 reads CASSPDRDGGYTF. DNA sequence: TGCGCCAGCAGCCCTGACAGGGATGGTGGCTACACCTTC. Recombination joined TRBV5-1 with TRBJ1-2, with 7 bases in between that match TRBD1. From its cysteine to its phenylalanine, the CDR3 spans 13 amino acids. CDR3 DNA only is kept here, 39 bases in frame from base 1. Per the germline V gene, SGHRS is the CDR1 and YFSETQ is the CDR2. The germline V and J ends show losses of 4 bases and 7 bases respectively, and no gene match explains 7 bases of the junction.